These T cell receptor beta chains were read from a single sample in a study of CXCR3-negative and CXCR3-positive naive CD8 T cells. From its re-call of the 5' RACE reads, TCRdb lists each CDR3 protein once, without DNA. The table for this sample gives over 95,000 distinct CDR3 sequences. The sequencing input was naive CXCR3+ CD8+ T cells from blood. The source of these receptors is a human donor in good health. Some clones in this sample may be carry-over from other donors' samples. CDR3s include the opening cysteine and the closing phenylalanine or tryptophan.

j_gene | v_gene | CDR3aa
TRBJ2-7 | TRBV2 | CASSEAFSRAYEQYF
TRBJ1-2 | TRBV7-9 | CASSNGNGQGDGGYTF
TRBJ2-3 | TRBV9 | CASSVAGGETDTQYF
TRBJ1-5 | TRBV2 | CASSDEHRAGNQPQHF
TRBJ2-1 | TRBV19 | CASTTARNNEQFF
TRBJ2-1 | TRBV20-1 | CSARITGASYNEQFF
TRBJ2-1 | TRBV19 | CASAGGHNEQFF
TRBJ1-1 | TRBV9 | CASSVGGSFPNTEAFF
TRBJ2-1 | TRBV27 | CASSRLYNEQFF
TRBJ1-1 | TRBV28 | CASSQEGVTEAFF
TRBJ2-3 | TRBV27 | CASSMMDTQYF
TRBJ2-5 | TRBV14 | CASSPLAAQRETQYF
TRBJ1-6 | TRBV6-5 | CASSSLFGTDRVNSPLHF
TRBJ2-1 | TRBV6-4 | CASSVRLEGEQFF
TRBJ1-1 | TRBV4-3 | CASSQGTEAFF
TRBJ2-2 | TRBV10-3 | CAISDPNSGHTANTGELFF
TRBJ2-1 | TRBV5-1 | CASSRRDVGAEQFF
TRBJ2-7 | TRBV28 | CASSSTDSSYEQYF
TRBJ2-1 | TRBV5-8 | CASTWTGMGEQFF
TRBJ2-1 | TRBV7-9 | CASSFTSGKSYNEQFF
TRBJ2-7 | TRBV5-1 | CASSWGSGPSYEQYF
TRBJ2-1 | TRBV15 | CATSSEQPLRDEQFF
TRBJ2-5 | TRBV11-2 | CASSLDRLGGTGAQETQYF
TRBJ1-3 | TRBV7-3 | CASTSRPPGQTFTNTIYF
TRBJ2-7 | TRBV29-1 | CSVERASQTNYEQYF
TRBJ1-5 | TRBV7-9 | CASSSNRVWNQPQHF
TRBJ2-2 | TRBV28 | CASSLSANTGELFF
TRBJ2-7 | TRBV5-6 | CASSLVHHEQYF
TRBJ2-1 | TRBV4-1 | CASSLFGQGAYEQFF
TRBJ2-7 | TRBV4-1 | CASSQALGGAYEQYF
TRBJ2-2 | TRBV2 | CASSEADYGTGELFF
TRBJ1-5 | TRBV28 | CASRPTANQPQHF
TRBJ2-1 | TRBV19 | CASSIRGSYNEQFF
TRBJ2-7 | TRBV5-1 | CASSLVPGGYEQYF
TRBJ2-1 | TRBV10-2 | CASSEGFPAYREQFF
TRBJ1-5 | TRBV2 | CASSEGERQPQHF
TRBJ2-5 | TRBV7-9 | CASSRRTGGETQYF
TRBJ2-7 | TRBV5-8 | CASSFYGHPYEQYF
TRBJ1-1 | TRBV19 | CASSIDRTGNTEAFF
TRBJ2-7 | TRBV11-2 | CASSLEFVLAGVSEQYF
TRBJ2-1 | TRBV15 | CATSRAGGEVLF
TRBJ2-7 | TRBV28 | CASSNRDRTYEQYF
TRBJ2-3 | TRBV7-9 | CASSLVAGATDTQYF
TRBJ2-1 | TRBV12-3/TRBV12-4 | CASSLLAGGPSNNEQFF
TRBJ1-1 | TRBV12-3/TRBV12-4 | CASTGSHVTHTEAFF
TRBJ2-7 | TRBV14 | CASSPGQMKSSYEQYF
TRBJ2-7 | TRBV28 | CASRMDRGLDEQYF
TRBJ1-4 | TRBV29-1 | CSPMPRDYGGEKLFF
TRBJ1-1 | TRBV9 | CASSVGGDTEAFF
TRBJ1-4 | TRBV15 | CATSRDGGLVEKLFF
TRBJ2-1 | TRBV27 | CASSLRAGGLYNEQFF
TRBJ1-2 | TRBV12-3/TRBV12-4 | CASSRTGDLLREDYTF
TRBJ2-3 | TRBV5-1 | CASTLGLAGELNTQYF
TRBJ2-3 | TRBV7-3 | CASSQSGGLGDTQYF
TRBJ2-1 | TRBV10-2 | CASSESGDNEQFF